Sequencing of this T cell receptor beta chain was carried out in a study of cytomegalovirus exposure and HLA in healthy donors. At the level of the study: When fewer than 500 donors were genotyped, about 81% of them were found to fall in the Caucasian-associated ancestry cluster. General study results and limits: In vitro testing confirmed a few CMV-associated chains as specific for CMV antigens. With further analysis later on, most CMV-associated TCR beta chains appeared HLA-restricted.

The PCR was carried out with 60 Vbeta primers and 13 Jbeta primers. The table came from immunoSEQ multiplex PCR; TCRdb's copy has only in-frame clones and leaves some out. Of about 250,000 clones listed, approximately 81% are singletons. Notes on this clone: Its antigen remains unknown.

The J segment lost 3 bases and the V segment lost 4 bases, leaving 3 bases of the junction unmatched. The CDR3 has 13 amino acids. The germline CDR1 and CDR2 sequences are MNHEY and SVGAGI. The chain employs TRBV6-5 and TRBJ2-7; 7 nucleotides match TRBD1. Sequencing was performed on PBMCs. This receptor was obtained from a girl aged 2-15 years in good health and CMV-seronegative. The CDR3 loop reads CASSSHRGYEQYF. Here the CDR3 DNA reads TGTGCCAGCAGTTCCCACAGGGGCTACGAGCAGTACTTC.